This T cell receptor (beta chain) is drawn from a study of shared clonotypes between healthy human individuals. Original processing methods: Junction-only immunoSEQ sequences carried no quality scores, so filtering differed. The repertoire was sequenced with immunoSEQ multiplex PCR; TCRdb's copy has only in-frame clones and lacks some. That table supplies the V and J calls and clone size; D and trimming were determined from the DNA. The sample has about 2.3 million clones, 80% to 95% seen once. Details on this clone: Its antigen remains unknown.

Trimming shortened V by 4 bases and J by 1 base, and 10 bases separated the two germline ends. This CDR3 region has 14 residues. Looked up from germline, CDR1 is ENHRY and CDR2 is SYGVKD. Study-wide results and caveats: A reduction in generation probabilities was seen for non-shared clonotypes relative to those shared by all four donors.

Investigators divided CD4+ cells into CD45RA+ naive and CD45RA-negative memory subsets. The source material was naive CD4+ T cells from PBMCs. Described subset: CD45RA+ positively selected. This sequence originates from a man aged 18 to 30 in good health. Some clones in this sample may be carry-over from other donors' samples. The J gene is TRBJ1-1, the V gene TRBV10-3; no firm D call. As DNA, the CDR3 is TGTGCCATCAGTGTCTTGGCCGGGAACACTGAAGCTTTCTTT. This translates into CAISVLAGNTEAFF.